What follows describes a single T cell receptor (beta chain). Its antigen is unidentified. TCRdb re-called the PCR reads with MiXCR, one entry per CDR3 protein. Altogether roughly 16,000 distinct CDR3 sequences are present, around 69% being singletons, with the ten largest covering 0.95% to 1.2%. These data originate in a study of vaccination and CD4 T cells after COVID-19. Study results and caveats: SARS-CoV-2-reactive clonotypes showed a nonsignificant median rise from around 20 to 38. Of the reactive clones in convalescent patients, a median about 86% showed up only post-vaccination. Early post-infection timepoints were missing, and relatively few convalescent patients were studied.

The V gene's germline CDR1 is DFQATT and CDR2 SNEGSKA (reference sequence). V dropped 2 bases and J dropped 2 bases, with 6 bases sitting between them. This CDR3 contains 12 residues. The receptor's source is a human donor who had recovered from COVID-19. Sequenced here: CD4+ T cells from blood, sampled after SARS-CoV-2 vaccination. The gene calls are TRBV20-1 and TRBJ2-5, with D hard to call. CDR3 protein: CSARPTQETQYF. Here the CDR3 DNA reads TGCAGTGCTAGACCTACACAAGAGACCCAGTACTTC.